The 28 T cell receptor beta chains presented below share a single source sample, sequenced in a study of graft-versus-host responses after intestinal transplantation. Here immunoSEQ multiplex PCR was the method, and the copy in TCRdb shows in-frame clones only, minus some. The sample lists approximately 4,600 clones, around 30% seen once, with 4% to 6% in the top ten. The sequenced sample was alloreactive CD4+ T cells from a mixed lymphocyte reaction culture, obtained before intestinal transplant. Subset given: CFSE-low proliferating T cells sorted from roughly 6-day pre-transplant mixed lymphocyte reaction (GvH or HvG direction). Every receptor here comes from a human patient who received an intestinal transplant.

The chain combines TRBV6-5 with TRBJ1-6, with D possibly TRBD1 on 5 matching bases. The CDR3 covers 13 residues. V shed 10 bases and J shed 8 bases, with 15 bases lying between them. Germline CDR1 is MNHEY and CDR2 is SVGAGI. CDR3: CAISGTGDSPLHF. For the CDR3, the DNA is TGTGCCATCTCCGGGACGGGGGATTCACCCCTCCACTTT.

Sample share makes this clone medium-sized. This chain joins TRBV6-1 and TRBJ2-3; 9 positions match TRBD1. Per the germline V gene, CDR1 is MNHNS and CDR2 is SASEGT. CDR3 length: 13 amino acids. The trim removed 0 bases at V and 13 bases at J, leaving 5 bases unmatched. In DNA form, the CDR3 reads TGTGCCAGCAGTGAAGCCAGGGACAGGGAGAAGTATTTT. It codes for CASSEARDREKYF.

This clone was counted between two and nine times. The chain combines TRBV10-3 with TRBJ2-7, with 9 bases identical to TRBD2. V shed 2 bases and J 2 bases; nucleotides not matched to a gene: 1. There are 14 residues in the CDR3. The germline V gene encodes CDR1 ENHRY and CDR2 SYGVKD. CDR3: CAISEAGGPYEQYF. The CDR3 DNA sequence: TGTGCCATCAGTGAGGCGGGGGGGCCCTACGAGCAGTACTTC.

This clone appeared a few times. This sequence joins TRBV13 and TRBJ2-7, with 13 positions matching TRBD2. Looked up from germline, CDR1 is PRHDT and CDR2 is FYEKMQ (reference sequence). Trimming removed 5 bases from V and 5 bases from J; junction bases left unmatched: 6. This CDR3 comprises 15 residues. The CDR3 here is CASSEGLAGINEQYF. As DNA, the CDR3 is TGTGCCAGCAGCGAGGGACTAGCGGGAATAAACGAGCAGTACTTC.

This clone was seen a handful of times. Since a much larger clone is just one base distant, this may be a read error. The rearrangement joins TRBV5-1 to TRBJ2-5; 8 bases fit TRBD2. V lost 3 bases, J lost 1 base, and 11 bases stayed unmatched. Looked up from germline, CDR1 is SGHRS and CDR2 is YFSETQ. This CDR3 contains 17 residues. In DNA form, the CDR3 reads TGCGCCAGCAGCTGGGAGGGGCGGGGGGCGCGCCAAGAGACCCAGTACTTC. Translating gives CASSWEGRGARQETQYF.

The V and J genes are TRBV28 and TRBJ2-7, with TRBD2 identical over 12 bases. J lost 4 bases, V lost 10 bases, and 8 bases had no gene match. CDR1 and CDR2 from the germline V gene are MDHEN and SYDVKM. This CDR3 has 14 residues. Here the CDR3 DNA reads TGTGCCACGACCTGGACTAGCGGGATTTACGAGCAGTACTTC. Its translation is CATTWTSGIYEQYF.

By share, this clone ranks as large. This chain links TRBV4-2 with TRBJ1-1; D uncertain. The germline gives CDR1 LGHNA, CDR2 YNFKEQ. The V and J ends lost 5 bases and 1 base respectively, with 5 bases between them. The CDR3 has 12 residues. The CDR3 is CASSWGNTEAFF. CDR3 coding DNA: TGTGCCAGCAGCTGGGGGAACACTGAAGCTTTCTTT.

The chain couples TRBV6-1 to TRBJ1-6; maybe TRBD1 (6 bases). Trimming took 10 bases from V and 7 from J, leaving 14 bases between them. Looked up from germline, CDR1 is MNHNS and CDR2 is SASEGT. The CDR3 totals 13 residues. Written as DNA, the CDR3 is TGTGCCAACCAAGACAGGTTGAATTCACCCCTCCACTTT. This codes for CANQDRLNSPLHF.

This clone was detected only a few times. This probably arose from a read error, given a far larger clone one base away. The rearrangement links TRBV6-6 to TRBJ1-2; TRBD1 matches 7 bases. CDR3 length equals 13 residues. V lost 11 bases and J lost 4; bases outside the gene matches: 10. CDR1 MNHNY and CDR2 SVGAGI come from the germline V gene (reference sequence). The CDR3 nucleotides read TGTGCCTCATCAAGGGGGCAGGGCTATGGCTACACCTTC. This codes for CASSRGQGYGYTF.

The chain joins TRBV27 to TRBJ2-7; 7 bases map to TRBD1. V lost 7 bases to trimming and J lost 0 bases; unmatched junction nucleotides: 9. The CDR3 totals 15 residues. Looked up from germline, CDR1 is MNHEY and CDR2 is SMNVEV (reference sequence). The CDR3 is CASKLNRGSSYEQYF. The CDR3 nucleotides read TGTGCCAGCAAGCTAAACAGGGGCTCCTCCTACGAGCAGTACTTC.

This clone turned up a few times. CDR3 protein: CSALSTEAFF. The CDR3 nucleotides are TGCAGTGCTCTCTCCACTGAAGCTTTCTTT. The rearrangement joins TRBV20-1 to TRBJ1-1; D gene unclear. This CDR3 contains 10 residues. CDR1 and CDR2 (germline): DFQATT, SNEGSKA (reference sequence). With 5 bases removed from V and 4 bases from J, the gap between germline ends came to 5 bases.

This clone was counted once. A much larger clone lies one base from this, so it may be a read error. This chain connects TRBV28 to TRBJ2-6; a possible D gene is TRBD2 (6 bases). The CDR3 runs to 16 residues. Germline V gene sequence: CDR1 MDHEN, CDR2 SYDVKM. The CDR3 is CASCFWGGAGANVLTF. The CDR3, as DNA: TGTGCCAGCTGTTTTTGGGGCGGGGCCGGGGCCAACGTCCTGACTTTC.

This clone is judged medium-sized (0.01 to 0.1%). The rearrangement joins TRBV5-6 to TRBJ2-1; tentatively, D is TRBD2 (5 bases). V was shortened by 5 bases and J by 2 bases, with 14 bases between the two germline ends. Germline-derived CDR1 and CDR2 are SGHDT and YYEEEE. CDR3 length equals 15 residues. CDR3 loop: CASSPDWSAYNEQFF. The CDR3 coding sequence is TGTGCCAGCAGTCCGGACTGGAGCGCCTACAATGAGCAGTTCTTC.

By sample fraction, this clone is large (0.1 to 1%). The V and J genes are TRBV29-1 and TRBJ1-1; 7 bases are a match to TRBD1. Germline values: CDR1 SQVTM, CDR2 ANQGSEA. The CDR3 covers 14 residues. The V gene end was trimmed by 3 bases and the J gene end by 7 bases; junction bases not matched to a gene: 11. The CDR3 protein is CSVDAGGKSGEAFF. The CDR3 nucleotides read TGCAGCGTTGATGCAGGGGGGAAATCGGGTGAAGCTTTCTTT.

The table lists this clone with a few counts. V and J are TRBV7-8 and TRBJ2-3; TRBD2 aligns across 13 bases. With V trimmed by 6 bases and J by 5 bases, 5 bases remained unmatched. The CDR3 spans 15 residues. CDR1 is SGHVS, CDR2 FQNEAQ, per germline. In nucleotides, the CDR3 is TGTGCCAGCAGTCGGACTAGCGGGAGAGGAGATACGCAGTATTTT. Its translation is CASSRTSGRGDTQYF.

The chain combines TRBV9 with TRBJ1-6; 9 nucleotides align to TRBD1. V gave up 3 bases and J gave up 8 bases; unmatched junction bases: 6. This CDR3 is 15 amino acids long. Germline CDR1 SGDLS, CDR2 YYNGEE. DNA of the CDR3: TGTGCCAGCAGCGGGCGGACAGGGGAGGATTCACCCCTCCACTTT. Translated, it gives CASSGRTGEDSPLHF. The full variable domain, rest sourced from reference TRBV9 and TRBJ1-6, is DSGVTQTPKHLITATGQRVTLRCSPRSGDLSVYWYQQSLDQGLQFLIQYYNGEERAKGNILERFSAQQFPDLHSELNLSSLELGDSALYFCASSGRTGEDSPLHFGNGTRLTVT.

This clone qualifies as medium-sized (0.01 to 0.1%). The V call is TRBV5-1, the J call TRBJ2-2, with 9 positions matching TRBD1. V trimming: 4 bases; J trimming: 5 bases; junction bases outside the gene matches: 6. This CDR3 is built from 15 residues. The germline V gene has CDR1 SGHRS and CDR2 YFSETQ. The CDR3, as DNA: TGCGCCAGCAGCAGATGGACAGGGGCGACCGGGGAGCTGTTTTTT. Its protein product is CASSRWTGATGELFF.

The rearrangement links TRBV7-2 to TRBJ2-1, with TRBD2 identical over 11 bases. The CDR3 extends over 15 amino acids. Germline V gene data show CDR1 as SGHTA and CDR2 as FQGNSA. V lost 0 bases and J lost 7; bases outside the gene matches: 2. The CDR3 DNA is TGTGCCAGCAGCTTAGCTAGCGGGGGGGCGAATGAGCAGTTCTTC. It encodes CASSLASGGANEQFF.

This chain connects TRBV5-1 to TRBJ1-2; the D is unclear. The V end was cut by 1 base, the J end by 1 base, with 5 bases between. The CDR3 is made up of 13 amino acids. The V gene's germline CDR1 is SGHRS and CDR2 YFSETQ. CDR3 sequence: CASSLTVNYGYTF. CDR3 DNA: TGCGCCAGCAGCTTGACGGTTAACTATGGCTACACCTTC.

Of note for this clone: Since a much larger clone is just one base distant, this may be a read error. This sequence joins TRBV5-6 and TRBJ2-5; D remains unclear. This CDR3 is 14 amino acids long. From germline, CDR1 is SGHDT and CDR2 YYEEEE. CDR3 bases: TGTGCCAGCACCTTGGACCATAATCCAGAGACCCAGTACTTC. This translates into CASTLDHNPETQYF. The full variable domain, rest sourced from reference TRBV5-6 and TRBJ2-5, is DAGVTQSPTHLIKTRGQQVTLRCSPKSGHDTVSWYQQALGQGPQFIFQYYEEEERQRGNFPDRFSGHQFPNYSSELNVNALLLGDSALYLCASTLDHNPETQYFGPGTRLLVL.

The J gene is TRBJ2-3, the V gene TRBV15, with TRBD1 matching 8 bases. This CDR3 region has 17 residues. Losses at the gene ends were 0 bases for V and 1 base for J; bases not matched to a gene: 6. The V gene's germline CDR1 is LNHNV and CDR2 YYDKDF (reference sequence). The CDR3 protein is CATSRELTGAGTDTQYF. The CDR3 region has the DNA TGTGCCACCAGCAGAGAATTGACAGGGGCCGGCACAGATACGCAGTATTTT.

On this clone: This likely traces to a read error, being one base from a far larger clone. The chain uses TRBV2 and TRBJ1-3, with a possible D match to TRBD1 (5 bases). CDR3 size: 15 residues. V was pared by 5 bases and J by 0 bases, with 11 bases between. CDR1 and CDR2 (germline): SNHLY, FYNNEI. CDR3 in amino acids: CASSRDSGSGNTIYF. The CDR3 nucleotides are TGTGCCAGCAGTAGAGACAGTGGCTCTGGAAACACCATATATTTT.

With respect to this clone: Since a much larger clone is just one base distant, this may be a read error. The identical CDR3 is also encoded by other nucleotide sequences in the sample. The chain joins TRBV9 to TRBJ2-2; possibly TRBD1 or TRBD2 for D (6 bases each). V lost 3 bases to trimming and J lost 11 bases, with 20 bases between them. The germline V gene encodes CDR1 SGDLS and CDR2 YYNGEE. The CDR3 is 15 residues long. The CDR3 spells CASSAWQRGGGELFF. The CDR3 coding sequence is TGTGCCAGCAGCGCCTGGCAGCGTGGAGGGGGAGAGCTGTTTTTT.

There are a few counts of this clone. This chain joins TRBV6-5 and TRBJ1-2; D not resolved. V lost 6 bases and J lost 0, with 14 bases in between. The V gene's germline CDR1 is MNHEY and CDR2 SVGAGI. The CDR3 has 15 amino acids. The CDR3 DNA reads as TGTGCCAGCAGCCTCGTTTCAGGAGCTAACTATGGCTACACCTTC. Amino acids: CASSLVSGANYGYTF.

This clone is large. The rearrangement links TRBV5-1 to TRBJ2-7, with D tentatively TRBD1 (5 bases). Trimming shortened V by 4 bases and J by 5 bases, and 10 bases separated the two germline ends. CDR3 size: 12 residues. CDR1 and CDR2 (germline): SGHRS, YFSETQ. The chain's CDR3 is CASSPLGDEQYF. The CDR3, as DNA: TGCGCCAGCAGCCCCCTAGGGGACGAGCAGTACTTC.

This clone was picked up a small number of times. This chain uses TRBV7-9 with TRBJ1-2; no definite D call. Germline CDR1 is SEHNR and CDR2 is FQNEAQ (reference sequence). This CDR3 region has 16 residues. V lost 1 base and J 1 base, leaving 13 bases between the germline ends. In DNA, the CDR3 is TGTGCCAGCAGCTTAGTGAATCGAGGCGATAACTATGGCTACACCTTC. Protein product: CASSLVNRGDNYGYTF.

This chain connects TRBV19 to TRBJ2-3, with D perhaps matching TRBD2 (6 bases). Germline V gives CDR1 LNHDA, CDR2 SQIVND (reference sequence). This CDR3 has 15 residues. The CDR3 nucleotides are TGTGCAGGTAGTATCGGAGGGTCCCGCCCAGATACGCAGTATTTT. It yields the protein CAGSIGGSRPDTQYF.

In its sample, this clone ranks as medium-sized. V is TRBV2 and J is TRBJ2-3; 7 positions match TRBD2. Germline CDR1 reads SNHLY; CDR2 reads FYNNEI. The CDR3 is 16 residues long. After removal of 6 bases from V and 2 bases from J, the junction contained 11 bases not matched to a gene. The CDR3 sequence is CASSAVWRGFTDTQYF. The DNA for the CDR3 is TGTGCCAGCAGCGCCGTCTGGCGGGGGTTCACAGATACGCAGTATTTT. The whole variable domain, remainder taken from reference TRBV2 and TRBJ2-3, is EPEVTQTPSHQVTQMGQEVILRCVPISNHLYFYWYRQILGQKVEFLVSFYNNEISEKSEIFDDQFSVERPDGSNFTLKIRSTKLEDSAMYFCASSAVWRGFTDTQYFGPGTRLTVL.